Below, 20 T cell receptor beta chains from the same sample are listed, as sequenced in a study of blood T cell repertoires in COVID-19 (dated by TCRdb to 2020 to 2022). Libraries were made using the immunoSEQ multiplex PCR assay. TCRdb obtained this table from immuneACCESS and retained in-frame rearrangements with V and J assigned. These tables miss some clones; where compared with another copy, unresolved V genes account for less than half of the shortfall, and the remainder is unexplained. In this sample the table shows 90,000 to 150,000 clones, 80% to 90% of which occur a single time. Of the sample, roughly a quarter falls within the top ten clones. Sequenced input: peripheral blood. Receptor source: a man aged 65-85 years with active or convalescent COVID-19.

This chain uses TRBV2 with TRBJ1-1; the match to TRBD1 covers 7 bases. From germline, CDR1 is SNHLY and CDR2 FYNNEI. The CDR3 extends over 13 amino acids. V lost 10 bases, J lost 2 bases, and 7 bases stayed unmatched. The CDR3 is CANRGQGNTEAFF. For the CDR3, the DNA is TGTGCCAACAGGGGACAAGGAAACACTGAAGCTTTCTTT. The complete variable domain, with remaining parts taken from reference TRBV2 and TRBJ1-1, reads EPEVTQTPSHQVTQMGQEVILRCVPISNHLYFYWYRQILGQKVEFLVSFYNNEISEKSEIFDDQFSVERPDGSNFTLKIRSTKLEDSAMYFCANRGQGNTEAFFGQGTRLTVV.

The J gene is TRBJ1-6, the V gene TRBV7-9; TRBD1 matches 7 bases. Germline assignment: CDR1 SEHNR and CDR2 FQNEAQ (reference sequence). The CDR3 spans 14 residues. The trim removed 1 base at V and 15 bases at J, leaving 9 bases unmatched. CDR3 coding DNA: TGTGCCAGCAGCTTAGGGGGACAGTCGGATGTCCTCCACTTT. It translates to CASSLGGQSDVLHF. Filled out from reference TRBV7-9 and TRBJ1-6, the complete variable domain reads DTGVSQNPRHKITKRGQNVTFRCDPISEHNRLYWYRQTLGQGPEFLTYFQNEAQLEKSRLLSDRFSAERPKGSFSTLEIQRTEQGDSAMYLCASSLGGQSDVLHFGNGTRLTVT.

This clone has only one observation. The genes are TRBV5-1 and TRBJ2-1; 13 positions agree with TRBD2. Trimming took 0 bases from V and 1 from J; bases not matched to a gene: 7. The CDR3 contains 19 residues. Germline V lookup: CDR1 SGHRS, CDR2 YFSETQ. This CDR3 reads CASSLGLAGGWSSYNEQFF. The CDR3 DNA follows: TGCGCCAGCAGCTTGGGACTAGCGGGAGGATGGAGTTCCTACAATGAGCAGTTCTTC.

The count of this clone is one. The CDR3 reads CASIRGARSSYNEQFF. The CDR3, as DNA: TGTGCCAGCATTCGGGGGGCGAGAAGCTCCTACAATGAGCAGTTCTTC. This sequence joins TRBV6-6 and TRBJ2-1, with a weak D call TRBD2 (7 bases). From germline, CDR1 is MNHNY and CDR2 SVGAGI (reference sequence). This CDR3 is built from 16 residues. V was pared by 7 bases and J by 0 bases, with 16 bases between.

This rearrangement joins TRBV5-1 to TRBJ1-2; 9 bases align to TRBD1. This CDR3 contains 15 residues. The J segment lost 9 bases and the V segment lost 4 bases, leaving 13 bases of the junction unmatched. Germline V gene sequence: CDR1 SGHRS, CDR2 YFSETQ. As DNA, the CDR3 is TGCGCCAGCAGCACGACCGGGACAGGGTTATGGAGCTACACCTTC. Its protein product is CASSTTGTGLWSYTF. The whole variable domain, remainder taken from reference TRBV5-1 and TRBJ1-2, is KAGVTQTPRYLIKTRGQQVTLSCSPISGHRSVSWYQQTPGQGLQFLFEYFSETQRNKGNFPGRFSGRQFSNSRSEMNVSTLELGDSALYLCASSTTGTGLWSYTFGSGTRLTVV.

CDR3 coding DNA: TGTGCCAGCTACGGGACAGGGGGCTACAATGAGCAGTTCTTC. It translates to CASYGTGGYNEQFF. The genes are TRBV28 and TRBJ2-1, with 11 bases lining up with TRBD1. CDR1 and CDR2 (germline): MDHEN, SYDVKM. CDR3 length equals 14 residues. V lost 8 bases, J lost 3 bases, and 3 bases stayed unmatched.

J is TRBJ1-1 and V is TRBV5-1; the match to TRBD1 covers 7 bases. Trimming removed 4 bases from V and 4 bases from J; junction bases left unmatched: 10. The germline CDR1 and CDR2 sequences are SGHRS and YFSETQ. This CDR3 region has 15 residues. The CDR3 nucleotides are TGCGCCAGCAGCCGGGGGACAGCCATTTTCACTGAAGCTTTCTTT. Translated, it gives CASSRGTAIFTEAFF.

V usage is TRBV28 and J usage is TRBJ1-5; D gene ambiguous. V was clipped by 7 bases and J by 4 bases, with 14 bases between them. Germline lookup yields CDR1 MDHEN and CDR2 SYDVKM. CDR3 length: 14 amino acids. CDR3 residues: CASNGPIRNQPQHF. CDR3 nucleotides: TGTGCCAGCAACGGCCCCATCAGGAATCAGCCCCAGCATTTT.

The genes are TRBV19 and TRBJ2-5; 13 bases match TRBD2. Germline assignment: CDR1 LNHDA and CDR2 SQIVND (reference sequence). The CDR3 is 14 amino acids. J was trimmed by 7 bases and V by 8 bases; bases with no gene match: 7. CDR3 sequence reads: CASSGTSGTGTQYF. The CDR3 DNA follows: TGTGCCAGTTCCGGGACTAGCGGGACTGGGACCCAGTACTTC. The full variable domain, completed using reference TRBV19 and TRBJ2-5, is DGGITQSPKYLFRKEGQNVTLSCEQNLNHDAMYWYRQDPGQGLRLIYYSQIVNDFQKGDIAEGYSVSREKKESFPLTVTSAQKNPTAFYLCASSGTSGTGTQYFGPGTRLLVL.

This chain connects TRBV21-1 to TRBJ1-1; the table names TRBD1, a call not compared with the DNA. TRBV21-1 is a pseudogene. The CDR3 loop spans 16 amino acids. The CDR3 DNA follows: TGTGCCAGCAGGGGTCCACCGGACAAATTGAACACTGAAGCTTTCTTT. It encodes CASRGPPDKLNTEAFF.

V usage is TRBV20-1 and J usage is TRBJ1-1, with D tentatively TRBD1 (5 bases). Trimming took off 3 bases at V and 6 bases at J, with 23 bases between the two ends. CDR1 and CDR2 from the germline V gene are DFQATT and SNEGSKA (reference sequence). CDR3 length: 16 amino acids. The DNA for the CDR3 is TGCAGTGCTAGTCCCCGCCGGGGGGGAGGGTACGCTGAAGCTTTCTTT. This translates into CSASPRRGGGYAEAFF.

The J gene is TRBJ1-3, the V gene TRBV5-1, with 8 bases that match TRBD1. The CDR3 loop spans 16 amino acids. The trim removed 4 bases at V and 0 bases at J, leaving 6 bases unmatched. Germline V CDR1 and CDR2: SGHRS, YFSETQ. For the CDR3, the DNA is TGCGCCAGCAGCCTGGGGACAGGAGACTCTGGAAACACCATATATTTT. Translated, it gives CASSLGTGDSGNTIYF. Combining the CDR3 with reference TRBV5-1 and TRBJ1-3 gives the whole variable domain KAGVTQTPRYLIKTRGQQVTLSCSPISGHRSVSWYQQTPGQGLQFLFEYFSETQRNKGNFPGRFSGRQFSNSRSEMNVSTLELGDSALYLCASSLGTGDSGNTIYFGEGSWLTVV.

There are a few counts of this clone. CDR3 DNA sequence: TGTGCCAGCAGTTCCGGAGGGAGGGCCGAGTACGAGCAGTACTTC. This translates into CASSSGGRAEYEQYF. The chain joins TRBV27 to TRBJ2-7; 7 positions match TRBD2. CDR3 length: 15 residues. Germline V CDR1 and CDR2: MNHEY, SMNVEV (reference sequence). V lost 4 bases, J lost 4 bases, and 10 bases stayed unmatched.

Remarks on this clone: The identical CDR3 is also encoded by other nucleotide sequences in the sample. DNA for the CDR3: TGCGCCAGCAGCTTGGCGGGGACAGGGAATTCACCCCTCCACTTT. Its protein is CASSLAGTGNSPLHF. The chain combines TRBV5-1 with TRBJ1-6, with 9 bases aligning to TRBD1. The CDR3 consists of 15 residues. Losses at the gene ends were 0 bases for V and 7 bases for J; bases not matched to a gene: 2. Germline CDR1 reads SGHRS; CDR2 reads YFSETQ.

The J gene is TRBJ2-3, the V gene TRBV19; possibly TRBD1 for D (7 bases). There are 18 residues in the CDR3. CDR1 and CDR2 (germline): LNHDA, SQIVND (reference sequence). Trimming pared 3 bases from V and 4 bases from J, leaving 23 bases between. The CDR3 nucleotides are TGTGCCAGTAGTATGGAGGAGGGACAGTGGATGTTAGCAGATACGCAGTATTTT. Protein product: CASSMEEGQWMLADTQYF.

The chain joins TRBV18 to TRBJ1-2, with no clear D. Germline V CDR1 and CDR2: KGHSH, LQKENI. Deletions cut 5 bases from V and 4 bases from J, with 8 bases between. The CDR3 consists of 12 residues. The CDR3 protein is CASSTEPYGYTF. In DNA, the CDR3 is TGTGCCAGCTCAACAGAACCCTATGGCTACACCTTC. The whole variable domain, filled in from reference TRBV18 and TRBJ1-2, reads NAGVMQNPRHLVRRRGQEARLRCSPMKGHSHVYWYRQLPEEGLKFMVYLQKENIIDESGMPKERFSAEFPKEGPSILRIQQVVRGDSAAYFCASSTEPYGYTFGSGTRLTVV.

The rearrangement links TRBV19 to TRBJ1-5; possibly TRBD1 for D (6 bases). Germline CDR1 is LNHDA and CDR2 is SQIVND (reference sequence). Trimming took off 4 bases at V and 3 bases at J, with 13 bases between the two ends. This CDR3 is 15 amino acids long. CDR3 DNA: TGTGCCAGTAGTAAGGGGGTAGAAATCAATCAGCCCCAGCATTTT. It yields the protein CASSKGVEINQPQHF.

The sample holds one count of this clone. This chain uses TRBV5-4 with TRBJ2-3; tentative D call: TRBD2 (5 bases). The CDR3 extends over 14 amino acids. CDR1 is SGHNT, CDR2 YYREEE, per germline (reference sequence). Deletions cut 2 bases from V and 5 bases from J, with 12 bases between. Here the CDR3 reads CASSLGLLGDTQYF. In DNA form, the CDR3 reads TGTGCCAGCAGCTTAGGACTCTTGGGAGATACGCAGTATTTT. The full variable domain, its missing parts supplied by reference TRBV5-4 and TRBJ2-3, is ETGVTQSPTHLIKTRGQQVTLRCSSQSGHNTVSWYQQALGQGPQFIFQYYREEENGRGNFPPRFSGLQFPNYSSELNVNALELDDSALYLCASSLGLLGDTQYFGPGTRLTVL.

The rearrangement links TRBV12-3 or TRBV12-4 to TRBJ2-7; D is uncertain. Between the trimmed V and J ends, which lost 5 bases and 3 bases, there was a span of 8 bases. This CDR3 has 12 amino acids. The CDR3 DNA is TGTGCCAGCAGTCAAGACAACTACGAGCAGTACTTC. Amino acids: CASSQDNYEQYF.

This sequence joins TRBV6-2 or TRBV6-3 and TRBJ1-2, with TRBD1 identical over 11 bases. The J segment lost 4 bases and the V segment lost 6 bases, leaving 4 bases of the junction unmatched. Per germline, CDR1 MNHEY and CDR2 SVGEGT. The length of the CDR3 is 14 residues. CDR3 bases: TGTGCCAGCAGCCGGGACAGGGGGTCCTATGGCTACACCTTC. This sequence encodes CASSRDRGSYGYTF.